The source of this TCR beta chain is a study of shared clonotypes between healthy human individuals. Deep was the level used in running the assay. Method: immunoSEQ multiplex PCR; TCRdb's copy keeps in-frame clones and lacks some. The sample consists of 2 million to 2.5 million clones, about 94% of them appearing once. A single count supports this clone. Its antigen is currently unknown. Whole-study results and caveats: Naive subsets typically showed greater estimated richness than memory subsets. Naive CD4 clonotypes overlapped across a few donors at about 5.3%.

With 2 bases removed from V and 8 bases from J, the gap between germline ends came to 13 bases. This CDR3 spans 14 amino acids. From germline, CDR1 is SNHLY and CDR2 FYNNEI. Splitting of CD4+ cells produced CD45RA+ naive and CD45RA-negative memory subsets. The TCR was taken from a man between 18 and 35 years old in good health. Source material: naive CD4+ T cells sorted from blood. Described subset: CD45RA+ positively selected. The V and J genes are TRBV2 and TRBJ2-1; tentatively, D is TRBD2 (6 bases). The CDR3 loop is CASSERGRGDEQFF. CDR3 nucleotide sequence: TGTGCCAGCAGTGAACGGGGCCGCGGGGATGAGCAGTTCTTC.